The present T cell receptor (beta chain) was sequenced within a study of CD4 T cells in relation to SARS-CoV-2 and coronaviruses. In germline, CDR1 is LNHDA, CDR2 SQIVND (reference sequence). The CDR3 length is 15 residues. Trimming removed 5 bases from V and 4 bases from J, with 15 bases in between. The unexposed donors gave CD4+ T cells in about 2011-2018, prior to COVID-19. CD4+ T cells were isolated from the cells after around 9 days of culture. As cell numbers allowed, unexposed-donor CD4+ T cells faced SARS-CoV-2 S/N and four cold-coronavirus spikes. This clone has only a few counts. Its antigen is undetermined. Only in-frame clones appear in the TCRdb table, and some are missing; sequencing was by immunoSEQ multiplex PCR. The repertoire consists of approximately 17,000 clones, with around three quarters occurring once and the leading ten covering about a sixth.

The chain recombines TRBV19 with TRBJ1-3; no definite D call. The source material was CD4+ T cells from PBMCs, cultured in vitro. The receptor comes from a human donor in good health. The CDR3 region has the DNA TGTGCCAGTAGTGCCGAGTCGGGGTACGGAAACACCATATATTTT. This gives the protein CASSAESGYGNTIYF.